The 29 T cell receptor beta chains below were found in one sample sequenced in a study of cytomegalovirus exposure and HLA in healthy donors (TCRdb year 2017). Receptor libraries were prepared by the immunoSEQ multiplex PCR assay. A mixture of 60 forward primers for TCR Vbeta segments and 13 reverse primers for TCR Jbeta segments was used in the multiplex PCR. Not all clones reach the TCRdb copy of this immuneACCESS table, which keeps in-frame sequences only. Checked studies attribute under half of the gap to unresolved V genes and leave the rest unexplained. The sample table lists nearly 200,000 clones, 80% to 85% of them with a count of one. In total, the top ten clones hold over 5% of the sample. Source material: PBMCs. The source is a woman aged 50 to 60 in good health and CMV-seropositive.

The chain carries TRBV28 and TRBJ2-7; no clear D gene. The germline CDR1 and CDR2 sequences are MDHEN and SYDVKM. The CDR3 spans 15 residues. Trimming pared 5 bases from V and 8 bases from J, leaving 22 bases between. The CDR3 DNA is TGTGCCAGCAGTCCTCGACACGGTGATGTACTCCAGCAGTACTTC. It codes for CASSPRHGDVLQQYF.

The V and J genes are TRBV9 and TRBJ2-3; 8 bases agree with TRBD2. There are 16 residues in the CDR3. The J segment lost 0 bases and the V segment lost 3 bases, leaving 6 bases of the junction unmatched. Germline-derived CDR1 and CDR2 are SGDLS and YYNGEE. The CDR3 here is CASSDSQRESTDTQYF. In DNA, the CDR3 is TGTGCCAGCAGCGACTCCCAGCGGGAGAGCACAGATACGCAGTATTTT.

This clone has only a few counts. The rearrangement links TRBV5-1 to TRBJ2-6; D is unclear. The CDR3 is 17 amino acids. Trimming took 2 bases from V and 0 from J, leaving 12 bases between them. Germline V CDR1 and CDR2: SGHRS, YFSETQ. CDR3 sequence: CASSFPGSDSGANVLTF. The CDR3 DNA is TGCGCCAGCAGCTTTCCGGGTTCCGACTCTGGGGCCAACGTCCTGACTTTC.

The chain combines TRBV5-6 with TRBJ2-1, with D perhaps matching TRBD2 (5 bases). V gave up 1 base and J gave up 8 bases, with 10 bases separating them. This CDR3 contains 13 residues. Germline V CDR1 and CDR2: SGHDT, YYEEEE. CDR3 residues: CASSLRGSDEQFF. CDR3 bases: TGTGCCAGCAGCTTGCGGGGTTCGGATGAGCAGTTCTTC.

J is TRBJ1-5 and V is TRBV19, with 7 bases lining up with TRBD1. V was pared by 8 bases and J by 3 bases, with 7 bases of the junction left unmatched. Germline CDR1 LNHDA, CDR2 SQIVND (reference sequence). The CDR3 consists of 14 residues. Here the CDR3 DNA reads TGTGCCAGTCTGAGAACAGGGGCCAATCAGCCCCAGCATTTT. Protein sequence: CASLRTGANQPQHF.

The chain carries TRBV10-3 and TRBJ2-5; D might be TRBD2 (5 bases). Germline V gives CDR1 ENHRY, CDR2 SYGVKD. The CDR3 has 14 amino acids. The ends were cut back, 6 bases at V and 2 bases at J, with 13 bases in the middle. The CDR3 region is CAISRSGTQETQYF. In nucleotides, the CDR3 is TGTGCCATCAGCCGCAGCGGAACACAAGAGACCCAGTACTTC.

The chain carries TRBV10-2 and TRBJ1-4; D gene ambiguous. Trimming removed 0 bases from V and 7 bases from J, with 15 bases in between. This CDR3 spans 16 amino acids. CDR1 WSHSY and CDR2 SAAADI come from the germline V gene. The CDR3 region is CASSESKRVGSEKLFF. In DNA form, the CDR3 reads TGCGCCAGCAGTGAGTCGAAGAGGGTGGGGAGTGAAAAACTGTTTTTT.

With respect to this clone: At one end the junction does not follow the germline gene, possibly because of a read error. CDR3 in amino acids: CASDLRGANVLAF. CDR3 DNA sequence: TGTGCCAGCGACCTACGGGGGGCCAACGTCCTGGCTTTC. The V gene is TRBV6-1, the J gene TRBJ2-6; TRBD2 is a possible D gene (7 bases). The germline V gene encodes CDR1 MNHNS and CDR2 SASEGT. This CDR3 is 13 amino acids long.

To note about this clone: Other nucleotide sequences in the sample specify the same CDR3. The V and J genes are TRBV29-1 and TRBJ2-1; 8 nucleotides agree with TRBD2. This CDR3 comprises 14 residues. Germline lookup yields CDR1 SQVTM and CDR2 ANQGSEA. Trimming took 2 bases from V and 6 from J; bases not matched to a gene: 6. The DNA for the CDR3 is TGCAGCGTTGAAAAGAGGCTAGCGGGCAATGAGCAGTTCTTC. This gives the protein CSVEKRLAGNEQFF.

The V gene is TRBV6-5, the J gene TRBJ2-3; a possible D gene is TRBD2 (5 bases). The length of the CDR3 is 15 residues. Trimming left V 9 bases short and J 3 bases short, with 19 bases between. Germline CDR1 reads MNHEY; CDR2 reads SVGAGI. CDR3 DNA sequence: TGTGCCAGTTCCGGGGTTACGGATGGGACAGATACGCAGTATTTT. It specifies CASSGVTDGTDTQYF.

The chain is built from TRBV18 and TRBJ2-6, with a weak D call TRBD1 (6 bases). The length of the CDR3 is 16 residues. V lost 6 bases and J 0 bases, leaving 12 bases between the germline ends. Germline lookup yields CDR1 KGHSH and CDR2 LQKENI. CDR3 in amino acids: CASSTGQPSGANVLTF. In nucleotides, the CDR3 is TGTGCCAGCTCGACGGGACAACCCTCTGGGGCCAACGTCCTGACTTTC.

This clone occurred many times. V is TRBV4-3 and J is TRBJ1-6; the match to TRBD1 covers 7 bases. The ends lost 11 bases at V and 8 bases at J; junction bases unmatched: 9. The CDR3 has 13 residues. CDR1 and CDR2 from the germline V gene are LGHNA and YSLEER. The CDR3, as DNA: TGCGCCGCTAGTAGGGGGCTGGATTCACCCCTCCACTTT. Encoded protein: CAASRGLDSPLHF.

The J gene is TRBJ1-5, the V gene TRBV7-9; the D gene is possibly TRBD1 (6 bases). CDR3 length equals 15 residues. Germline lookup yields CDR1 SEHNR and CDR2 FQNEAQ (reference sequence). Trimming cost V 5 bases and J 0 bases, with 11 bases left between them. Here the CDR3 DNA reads TGTGCCAGCAGCACCTACAGGGATAGCAATCAGCCCCAGCATTTT. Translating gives CASSTYRDSNQPQHF.

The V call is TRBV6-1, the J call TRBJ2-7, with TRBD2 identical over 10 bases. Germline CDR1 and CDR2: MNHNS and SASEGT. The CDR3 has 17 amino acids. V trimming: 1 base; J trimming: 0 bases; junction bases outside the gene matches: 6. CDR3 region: CASSEGPTSGFSYEQYF. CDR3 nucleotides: TGTGCCAGCAGTGAAGGGCCGACTAGCGGGTTCTCCTACGAGCAGTACTTC.

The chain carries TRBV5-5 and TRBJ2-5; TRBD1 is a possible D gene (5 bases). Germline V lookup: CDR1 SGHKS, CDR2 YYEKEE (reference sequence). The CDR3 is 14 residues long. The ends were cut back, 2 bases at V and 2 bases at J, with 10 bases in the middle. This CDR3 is CASSFRQTQETQYF. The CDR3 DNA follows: TGTGCCAGCAGCTTTCGACAGACACAAGAGACCCAGTACTTC.

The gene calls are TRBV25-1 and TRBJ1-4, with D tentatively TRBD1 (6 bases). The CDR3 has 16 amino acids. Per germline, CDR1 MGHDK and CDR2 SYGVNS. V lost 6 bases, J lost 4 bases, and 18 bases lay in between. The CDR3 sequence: CASSTPSGESNEKLFF. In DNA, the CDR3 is TGTGCCAGCAGCACACCTTCAGGGGAAAGTAATGAAAAACTGTTTTTT. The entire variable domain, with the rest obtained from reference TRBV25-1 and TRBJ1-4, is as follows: EADIYQTPRYLVIGTGKKITLECSQTMGHDKMYWYQQDPGMELHLIHYSYGVNSTEKGDLSSESTVSRIRTEHFPLTLESARPSHTSQYLCASSTPSGESNEKLFFGSGTQLSVL.

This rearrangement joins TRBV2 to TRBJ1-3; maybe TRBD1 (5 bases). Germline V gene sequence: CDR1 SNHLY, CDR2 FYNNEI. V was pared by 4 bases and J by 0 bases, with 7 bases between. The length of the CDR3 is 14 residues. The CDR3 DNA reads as TGTGCCAGCAGTGGACAGACCTCTGGAAACACCATATATTTT. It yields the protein CASSGQTSGNTIYF.

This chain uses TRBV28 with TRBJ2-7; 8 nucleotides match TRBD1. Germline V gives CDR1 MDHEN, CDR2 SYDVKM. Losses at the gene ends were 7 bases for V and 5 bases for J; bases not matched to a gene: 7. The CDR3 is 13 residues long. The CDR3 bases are TGTGCCAGCAAAACAGGGGGAAGCCACGAGCAGTACTTC. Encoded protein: CASKTGGSHEQYF.

The CDR3 region has the DNA TGTGCCAGCAGCGCAACAGCATTCAATCAGCCCCAGCATTTT. Protein: CASSATAFNQPQHF. The J gene is TRBJ1-5, the V gene TRBV28, with D unresolved. The CDR3 has 14 residues. In germline, CDR1 is MDHEN, CDR2 SYDVKM. Between the trimmed V and J ends, which lost 6 bases and 3 bases, there was a span of 12 bases.

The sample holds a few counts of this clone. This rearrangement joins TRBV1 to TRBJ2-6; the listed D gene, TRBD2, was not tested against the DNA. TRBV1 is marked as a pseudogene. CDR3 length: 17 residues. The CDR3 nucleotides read TGCACCAGCAGCCGGCCGGGACTAGCTTCTGGGGCCAACGGCCTGACTTTC. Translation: CTSSRPGLASGANGLTF.

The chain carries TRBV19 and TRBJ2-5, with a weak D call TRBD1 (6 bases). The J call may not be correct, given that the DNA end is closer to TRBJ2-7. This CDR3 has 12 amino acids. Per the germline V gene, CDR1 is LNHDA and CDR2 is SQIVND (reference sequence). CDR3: CASSLTGIEQYF. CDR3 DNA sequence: TGTGCCAGTAGTCTTACAGGGATCGAGCAGTACTTC.

CDR3 in amino acids: CARGQGATYEQYF. For the CDR3, the DNA is TGCGCCCGGGGACAGGGCGCCACCTACGAGCAGTACTTC. The chain has TRBV5-1 and TRBJ2-7; TRBD1 matches 9 bases. The germline V gene has CDR1 SGHRS and CDR2 YFSETQ. Unmatched junction bases numbered 7, after V lost 10 bases and J lost 2 bases. This CDR3 has 13 amino acids.

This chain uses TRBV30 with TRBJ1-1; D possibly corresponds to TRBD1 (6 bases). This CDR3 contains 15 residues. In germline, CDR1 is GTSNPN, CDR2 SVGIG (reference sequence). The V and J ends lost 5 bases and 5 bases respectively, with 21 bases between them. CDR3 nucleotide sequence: TGTGCCTGGCTCCGTCATGGGAGGGGGGAAACTGAAGCTTTCTTT. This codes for CAWLRHGRGETEAFF.

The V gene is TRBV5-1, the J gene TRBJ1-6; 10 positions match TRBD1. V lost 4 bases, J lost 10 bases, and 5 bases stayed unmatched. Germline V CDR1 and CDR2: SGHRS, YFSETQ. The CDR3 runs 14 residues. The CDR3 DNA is TGCGCCAGCAGCGTCGGACAGGGGGGATCACCCCTCCACTTT. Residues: CASSVGQGGSPLHF.

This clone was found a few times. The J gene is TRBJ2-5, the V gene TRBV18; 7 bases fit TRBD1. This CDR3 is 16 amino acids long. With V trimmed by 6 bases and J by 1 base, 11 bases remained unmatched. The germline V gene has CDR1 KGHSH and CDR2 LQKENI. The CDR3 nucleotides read TGTGCCAGCTCTCAAACGACAGGGACCCTCCAAGAGACCCAGTACTTC. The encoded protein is CASSQTTGTLQETQYF. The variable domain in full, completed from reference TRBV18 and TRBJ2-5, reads NAGVMQNPRHLVRRRGQEARLRCSPMKGHSHVYWYRQLPEEGLKFMVYLQKENIIDESGMPKERFSAEFPKEGPSILRIQQVVRGDSAAYFCASSQTTGTLQETQYFGPGTRLLVL.

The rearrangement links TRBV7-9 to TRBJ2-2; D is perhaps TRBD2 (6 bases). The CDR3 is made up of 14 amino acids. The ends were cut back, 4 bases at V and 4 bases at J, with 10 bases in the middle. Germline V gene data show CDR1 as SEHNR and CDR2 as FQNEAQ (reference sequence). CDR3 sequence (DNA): TGTGCCAGCAGCTCGAGGGACTTCACCGGGGAGCTGTTTTTT. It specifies CASSSRDFTGELFF.

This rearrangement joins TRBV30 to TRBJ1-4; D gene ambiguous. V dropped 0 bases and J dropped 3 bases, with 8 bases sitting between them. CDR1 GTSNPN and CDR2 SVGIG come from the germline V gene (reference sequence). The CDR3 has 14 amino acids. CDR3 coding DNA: TGTGCCTGGAGTGTTAGGAGACCTAATGAAAAACTGTTTTTT. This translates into CAWSVRRPNEKLFF.

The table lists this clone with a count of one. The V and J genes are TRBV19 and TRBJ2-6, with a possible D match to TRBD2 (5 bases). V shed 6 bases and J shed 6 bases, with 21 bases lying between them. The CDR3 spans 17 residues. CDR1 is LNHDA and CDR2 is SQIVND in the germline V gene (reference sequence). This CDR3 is CASRDEGFGSLANVLTF. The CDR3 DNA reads TGTGCCAGTAGAGACGAGGGTTTTGGCTCTCTGGCCAACGTCCTGACTTTC.

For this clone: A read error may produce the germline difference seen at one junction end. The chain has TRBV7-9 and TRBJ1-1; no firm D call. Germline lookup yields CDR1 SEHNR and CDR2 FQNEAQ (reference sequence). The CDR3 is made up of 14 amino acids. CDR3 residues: CSSSLARVSTEAFF. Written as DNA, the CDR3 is TGTTCCAGCAGCTTAGCGCGGGTGTCCACTGAAGCTTTCTTT.